The source of this T cell receptor (beta chain) is a study of CD8 T cells in ankylosing spondylitis. Whole-study results and caveats: CD8+ cells made up the disease-linked clones, which were relatively rare in peripheral blood. Typical of ankylosing spondylitis blood, it appeared, was a TCR beta motif of roughly eight highly homologous variants. Matched ankylosing spondylitis synovial fluid reportedly contained a significantly enriched population of disease-linked clones.

Making use of molecular barcodes, quantitative 5'-RACE generated TCR beta libraries. TCRdb used MiXCR to reprocess the 5' RACE reads, holding one entry per CDR3 protein. The table has 800,000 to 900,000 distinct CDR3 sequences, 12% seen once. The CDR3 sequence is 12 residues long. V lost 7 bases, J lost 2 bases, and 10 bases lay in between. Germline V gives CDR1 DFQATT, CDR2 SNEGSKA (reference sequence). With respect to this clonotype: Its antigen is undetermined.

The gene calls are TRBV20-1 and TRBJ2-3; D remains unclear. The specimen sequenced was blood, either unsorted or a sorted T cell fraction (not recorded which). The sequence was obtained from a male donor with ankylosing spondylitis. The CDR3 DNA reads as TGCAGTGTCCTAGGTGACACAGATACGCAGTATTTT. The encoded protein is CSVLGDTDTQYF.